What follows are 18 T cell receptor beta chains derived from one specimen sequenced in a study of T cell repertoires in cytomegalovirus infection. One entry per CDR3 protein results from TCRdb running MiXCR on the reads. The sample contains 250,000 to 300,000 distinct CDR3 sequences, 25% of which appear only once. Sequencing used PBMCs. Receptors originate from a human donor in good health (CMV status not recorded). Some clones in this sample may be carry-over from other donors' samples.

The rearrangement links TRBV28 to TRBJ1-5; 7 nucleotides match TRBD1. The germline V gene has CDR1 MDHEN and CDR2 SYDVKM. This CDR3 region has 13 residues. V was clipped by 7 bases and J by 3 bases; unmatched bases: 3. Written as DNA, the CDR3 is TGTGCCAGCAACAGGGGAAACAATCAGCCCCAGCATTTT. It specifies CASNRGNNQPQHF.

This clonotype was seen more than once but under ten times. This CDR3 reads CASSYDLSDTKQFF. The CDR3 region has the DNA TGTGCCAGCAGTTACGATTTGTCGGACACCAAGCAGTTCTTC. The V gene is TRBV6-2 or TRBV6-3, the J gene TRBJ2-1; a possible D gene is TRBD1 (5 bases). Deletions cut 2 bases from V and 11 bases from J, with 16 bases between. The CDR3 is 14 amino acids. Germline V CDR1 and CDR2: MNHEY, SVGEGT.

At least ten counts were recorded for this clonotype. The V call is TRBV7-2, the J call TRBJ2-3; possible D gene TRBD1, 5 bases. V lost 0 bases and J 3 bases, leaving 7 bases between the germline ends. The CDR3 is 14 residues long. Germline CDR1 and CDR2: SGHTA and FQGNSA. In DNA, the CDR3 is TGTGCCAGCAGCTTAGCCTCAGGGACAGATACGCAGTATTTT. Residues: CASSLASGTDTQYF.

J is TRBJ2-3 and V is TRBV11-2, with 9 bases that match TRBD2. The CDR3 is made up of 16 amino acids. J was trimmed by 5 bases and V by 2 bases; bases with no gene match: 8. The germline V gene encodes CDR1 SGHAT and CDR2 FQNNGV. The CDR3 DNA sequence: TGTGCCAGCAGCTTACGGGCGGGAGGGCTATTAGATACGCAGTATTTT. Its translation: CASSLRAGGLLDTQYF.

This clonotype was seen at least ten times. The chain combines TRBV28 with TRBJ1-1, with unresolved D. The CDR3 covers 12 residues. Germline loops: CDR1 MDHEN, CDR2 SYDVKM. Trimming pared 6 bases from V and 5 bases from J, leaving 10 bases between. CDR3 loop: CASSPLGTEAFF. The CDR3 DNA reads TGTGCCAGCAGCCCGCTCGGGACTGAAGCTTTCTTT.

The chain has TRBV6-6 and TRBJ1-5; D uncertain. The CDR3 totals 15 residues. Germline V lookup: CDR1 MNHNY, CDR2 SVGAGI (reference sequence). The V end was cut by 6 bases, the J end by 1 base, with 13 bases between. CDR3 nucleotide sequence: TGTGCCAGCAGGTCTGAGAGAATCAGCAATCAGCCCCAGCATTTT. Protein product: CASRSERISNQPQHF.

This clonotype occurred many times. The chain combines TRBV19 with TRBJ2-6; TRBD1 matches at 8 bases. Germline V gene data show CDR1 as LNHDA and CDR2 as SQIVND (reference sequence). V gave up 4 bases and J gave up 0 bases; unmatched junction bases: 11. This CDR3 is built from 19 residues. In nucleotides, the CDR3 is TGTGCCAGTAGTACCAATCGACAGGGGATGGACTCTGGGGCCAACGTCCTGACTTTC. It translates to CASSTNRQGMDSGANVLTF.

V gene TRBV20-1 combines with J gene TRBJ1-5; 7 positions agree with TRBD1. V shed 3 bases and J 3 bases; nucleotides not matched to a gene: 5. The length of the CDR3 is 14 residues. Germline V gives CDR1 DFQATT, CDR2 SNEGSKA (reference sequence). As DNA, the CDR3 is TGCAGTGCTAGGAGGACAGGCTTCAATCAGCCCCAGCATTTT. Its translation is CSARRTGFNQPQHF.

This clonotype occurred many times. The V gene is TRBV25-1, the J gene TRBJ2-5; D gene ambiguous. The V gene lost 2 bases and the J gene lost 5 bases, with 12 bases spanning the gap. The germline V gene has CDR1 MGHDK and CDR2 SYGVNS. The CDR3 spans 14 residues. In DNA form, the CDR3 reads TGTGCCAGCAGTGAAGTTGGCACCGACGAGACCCAGTACTTC. Protein: CASSEVGTDETQYF.

This clonotype was detected many times. The chain couples TRBV7-2 to TRBJ2-7, with D perhaps TRBD1 or TRBD2 (5 bases each). The CDR3 sequence is 15 residues long. Trimming removed 5 bases at V and 2 bases at J, with 16 bases between. Germline V lookup: CDR1 SGHTA, CDR2 FQGNSA. The CDR3 coding sequence is TGTGCCAGCAGCGGCCGGAGGTGGGGGACCTACGAGCAGTACTTC. Translated: CASSGRRWGTYEQYF.

This clonotype was counted a few times. This chain connects TRBV28 to TRBJ2-7; a weak D match, TRBD1 (5 bases). Trimming stripped 11 bases from V and 0 bases from J, with 14 bases between. CDR1 and CDR2 (germline): MDHEN, SYDVKM. The CDR3 is 13 amino acids. CDR3 DNA sequence: TGTGCCCTTGCCGACAGATACTCCTACGAGCAGTACTTC. The encoded protein is CALADRYSYEQYF.

This clonotype was observed a few times. This chain uses TRBV7-2 with TRBJ1-5; D is undetermined. Germline loops: CDR1 SGHTA, CDR2 FQGNSA. Trimming stripped 7 bases from V and 6 bases from J, with 22 bases between. CDR3 length: 16 amino acids. CDR3 bases: TGTGCCAGCACCCTAGAGCTGGGTCAGGAGGCTCAGCCCCAGCATTTT. It encodes CASTLELGQEAQPQHF.

This clonotype was observed at least ten times. The chain employs TRBV7-9 and TRBJ1-1; 7 bases agree with TRBD1. Looked up from germline, CDR1 is SEHNR and CDR2 is FQNEAQ (reference sequence). Germline trimming cut 5 bases from V and 4 bases from J; bases unmatched to any gene: 10. The CDR3 is 15 residues long. DNA of the CDR3: TGTGCCAGCAGCGAAACGACAGGGAAAGGCACTGAAGCTTTCTTT. Amino acid sequence: CASSETTGKGTEAFF.

This sequence joins TRBV29-1 and TRBJ2-1; 12 nucleotides line up with TRBD2. V lost 5 bases to trimming and J lost 1 base; unmatched junction nucleotides: 3. The CDR3 loop spans 15 amino acids. CDR1 is SQVTM and CDR2 is ANQGSEA in the germline V gene. CDR3 protein: CSVKTSGSSYNEQFF. CDR3 DNA sequence: TGCAGCGTTAAGACTAGCGGGAGTTCCTACAATGAGCAGTTCTTC.

The chain uses TRBV11-2 and TRBJ2-2; 9 bases map to TRBD2. Germline loops: CDR1 SGHAT, CDR2 FQNNGV. Trimming took 4 bases from V and 5 from J; bases not matched to a gene: 14. There are 18 residues in the CDR3. CDR3 amino acids: CASSSRQVAGVWTGELFF. The CDR3 region has the DNA TGTGCCAGCAGCTCTCGCCAGGTAGCGGGAGTTTGGACCGGGGAGCTGTTTTTT.

For the CDR3, the DNA is TGCAGCGTTTTAGAAGACAGGGTTGGATCACCCCTCCACTTT. Amino acid sequence: CSVLEDRVGSPLHF. This chain connects TRBV29-1 to TRBJ1-6; 7 bases map to TRBD1. The germline gives CDR1 SQVTM, CDR2 ANQGSEA. The CDR3 covers 14 residues. V lost 5 bases, J lost 10 bases, and 11 bases stayed unmatched.

This clonotype was observed many times. The chain uses TRBV7-8 and TRBJ2-3; D remains unclear. V dropped 2 bases and J dropped 4 bases, with 10 bases sitting between them. CDR1 is SGHVS and CDR2 is FQNEAQ in the germline V gene. This CDR3 region has 14 residues. CDR3 sequence (DNA): TGTGCCAGCAGCTTACGAGTGACCCCAGATACGCAGTATTTT. It translates to CASSLRVTPDTQYF.

The V gene is TRBV28, the J gene TRBJ1-5, with D uncertain. Trimming took 7 bases from V and 0 from J, leaving 13 bases between them. Germline V lookup: CDR1 MDHEN, CDR2 SYDVKM. CDR3 length: 15 amino acids. The DNA of the CDR3 is TGTGCCAGCAACCAGGCAACAAATAGCAATCAGCCCCAGCATTTT. Protein product: CASNQATNSNQPQHF.